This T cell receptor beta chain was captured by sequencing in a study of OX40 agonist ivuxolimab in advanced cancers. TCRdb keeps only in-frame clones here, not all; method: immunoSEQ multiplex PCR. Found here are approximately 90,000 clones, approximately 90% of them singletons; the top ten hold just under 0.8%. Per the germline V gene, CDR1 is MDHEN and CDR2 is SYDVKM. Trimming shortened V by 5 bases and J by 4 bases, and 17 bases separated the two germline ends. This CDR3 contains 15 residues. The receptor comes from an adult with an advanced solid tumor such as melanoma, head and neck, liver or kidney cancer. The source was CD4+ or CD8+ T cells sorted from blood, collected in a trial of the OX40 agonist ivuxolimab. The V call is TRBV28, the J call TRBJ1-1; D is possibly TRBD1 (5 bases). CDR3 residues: CASSGYVAGGTEAFF. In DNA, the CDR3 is TGTGCCAGCAGTGGATATGTGGCCGGGGGCACTGAAGCTTTCTTT.